The sequence of this T cell receptor beta chain was determined in a study of T cells in Graves' hyperthyroidism and ophthalmopathy (dated by TCRdb to between 2019 and 2020). Concerning the study at large: Peripheral blood samples were taken at the time of initial diagnosis, prior to any treatment. To identify TCR V-J signatures that set the groups apart, the researchers used a discovery cohort of 90 to 100 patients, made up of some 41 with Graves' ophthalmopathy and 57 with stable Graves' hyperthyroidism. Prospective prediction of ophthalmopathy was tested in an independent validation cohort of 18 to 20 hyperthyroidism patients and 17 patients who later progressed to ophthalmopathy. The 80 to 100 discovery patients were randomly divided into training and test sets at a 7:3 ratio. The study also compared thyroid tissue and blood T-cell repertoires from 5 to 7 Graves' hyperthyroidism patients. After blood sampling, hyperthyroidism patients were treated with methimazole at a starting dose of 30 mg daily, and ophthalmopathy patients were treated with high-dose intravenous methylprednisolone. The paper describes TCR Vbeta CDR3 sequencing of around 130 peripheral blood samples, made up of 43 ophthalmopathy patients, more than 70 hyperthyroidism patients and about 17 progressor patients. What the study reported, not specific to this receptor: Most expanded thyroid clonotypes (frequency above 0.001) were also detected in blood, suggesting blood repertoires may reflect thyroid immune responses. A 13 V-J signature model separated ophthalmopathy from stable hyperthyroidism, with 87.88% sensitivity and 81.08% specificity in cross-validation and 80%/75% in testing. No statistical method was used to fix the sample size in advance, and group allocation was not hidden from the investigators. In validation, progression to ophthalmopathy was predicted by the model with approximately 67% sensitivity and roughly 76% specificity, a median of approximately 6.5 months before onset.

Moderately to severely active disease, a Clinical Activity Score of at least 3, a NOSPECS grade of at least 4, and a duration under 3 months were present in ophthalmopathy patients. Exclusion was applied to patients with uncontrolled infections, other autoimmune diseases, pregnancy or lactation. Clinical symptoms, serum thyroxine and TRAb, thyroid ultrasound, and orbital computed tomography formed the basis for the diagnoses. PBMCs were separated from under 11 ml of fresh peripheral blood using Ficoll-Paque density gradient centrifugation. Total RNA was extracted using Trizol reagent, and RNA quality was assessed on an Agilent 2100 Bioanalyzer. This clonotype was observed at least ten times. The antigen it recognizes is unknown. Base qualities are not at hand, and no much larger clone is one base apart. The TCR beta CDR3 regions were amplified from RNA transcripts. For the first round of RT-PCR on the TCR CDR3, the HTBI primer set was used together with the Qiagen OneStep RT-PCR kit. Libraries were constructed in a second round of multiplex PCR, after which size selection and purification were performed. Sequencing of the libraries was done on an Illumina HiSeq2000 using paired-end 100 bp reads. On the authors' methods: SOAPnuke was used to process the raw data, throwing out any read that contained adapters or uncalled bases, had a mean Phred below 15, or lacked an exact constant-primer or identifier match. COPE v1.2.5 was used to merge the high-quality paired reads, and each unique nucleotide sequence was defined as a clonotype. MiTCR v1.1 was used to align the clonotypes against IMGT TRBV, TRBD and TRBJ reference segments. The analysis included only V-J combinations with a frequency above 0.0001, which together covered 99% to 99.2% of the repertoires. A TCS score was defined as the ratio of F50 (clonal expansion) to E x V (chaos), with BLOSUM62-based TCRdist applied between CDR3 peptides within each V-J. Welch's t-statistics and random forest reduced around 510 V-J features to around 14, which were used in a naive Bayes classifier (R e1071). Using fastp at Q25 and MiXCR, TCRdb reprocessed the public reads and kept productive beta chains. Rows are unified per CDR3 protein, each entry keeping the most common DNA and genes. Here the V and J calls rest on TCRdb's processing, not on the authors' analysis. Recorded for this sample are 300,000 to 350,000 distinct CDR3 sequences; approximately 18% of them occurred a single time. The ten largest make up roughly 16% of the sample.

What was sequenced was blood. The receptor was derived from a woman between 40 and 55 years old with Graves' ophthalmopathy.

The sequence in DNA is TGTGCCAGCAGTTTCGGGGCGGGAAACACTGAAGCTTTCTTT. This encodes CASSFGAGNTEAFF. The chain is assembled from TRBV12-3 or TRBV12-4 and TRBJ1-1, and perhaps TRBD1 as D gene, on 5 matching bases. Between the V and J ends, shortened by 3 bases and 2 bases respectively, the junction contains 10 bases. Reading from cysteine to phenylalanine, the CDR3 counts 14 amino acids. Solely the CDR3 DNA is kept, with 42 bases framed from the first base.